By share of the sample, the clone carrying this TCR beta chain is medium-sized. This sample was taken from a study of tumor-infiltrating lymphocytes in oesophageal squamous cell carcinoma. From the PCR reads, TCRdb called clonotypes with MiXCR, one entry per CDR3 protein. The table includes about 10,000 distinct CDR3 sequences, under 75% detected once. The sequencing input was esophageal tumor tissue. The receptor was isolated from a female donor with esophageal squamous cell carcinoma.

The CDR3 loop is CASSLATGGAGLDTEAFF. The CDR3 DNA is TGTGCCAGCAGCTTGGCCACAGGGGGCGCCGGGTTGGACACTGAAGCTTTCTTT. V and J are TRBV5-6 and TRBJ1-1, with TRBD1 matching over 9 bases. CDR1 SGHDT and CDR2 YYEEEE come from the germline V gene. The junction had 12 bases not matched to a gene; V was cut back by 0 bases and J by 3 bases. The CDR3 covers 18 residues. The full variable domain, its missing parts supplied by reference TRBV5-6 and TRBJ1-1, is DAGVTQSPTHLIKTRGQQVTLRCSPKSGHDTVSWYQQALGQGPQFIFQYYEEEERQRGNFPDRFSGHQFPNYSSELNVNALLLGDSALYLCASSLATGGAGLDTEAFFGQGTRLTVV.